This TCR beta chain was captured by sequencing in a study of shared clonotypes between healthy human individuals. Study results and limitations: Clonotypes shared by all four donors outscored non-shared clonotypes in generation probability.

On this clone itself: Its target is not known.

Measured with immunoSEQ multiplex PCR; TCRdb has only the in-frame clones, and not every one. The sample lists around 600,000 clones, more than 95% occurring once. CDR3 length: 15 residues. The V gene lost 6 bases and the J gene lost 0 bases, with 12 bases spanning the gap. In germline, CDR1 is SGHVS, CDR2 FNYEAQ. Naive CD8 cells lacked CD45RO and underwent positive selection for CCR7, leaving out terminally differentiated effector memory CD45RA+ cells. The donors were all Caucasian adults (living in Nashville, Tennessee). Sequencing used naive CD8+ T cells sorted from blood. The chain employs TRBV7-6 and TRBJ2-1, with D perhaps TRBD1 or TRBD2 (6 bases each). The sequence derives from a man younger than 40 in good health. The CDR3 reads CASRQGLSSYNEQFF. The CDR3 nucleotides are TGTGCCAGCAGACAGGGACTGAGCTCCTACAATGAGCAGTTCTTC. Based on the CDR3 plus reference TRBV7-6 and TRBJ2-1, the full variable domain is GAGVSQSPRYKVTKRGQDVALRCDPISGHVSLYWYRQALGQGPEFLTYFNYEAQQDKSGLPNDRFSAERPEGSISTLTIQRTEQRDSAMYRCASRQGLSSYNEQFFGPGTRLTVL.